Listed below are T cell receptor beta chains from one sample, sequenced in a study of identical twins. In TCRdb, the 5' RACE reads were re-called with MiXCR into one record per CDR3 protein. The table has 200,000 to 250,000 distinct CDR3 sequences, 7.5% seen once. This sample also belongs to another study, concerning yellow fever vaccine responses in identical twins.

The sample consisted of memory (CD45RO+) T cells sorted from blood. The receptors here all came from a young woman in good health. The CDR3 runs from the conserved cysteine through the conserved F or W. A D gene is named only where the DNA matches it firmly. Clone size is shown for a subset of rows, as once, few, many or a class of expanded clone.

V: TRBV28; D: -; J: TRBJ2-1; size: -; DNA: TGTGCCAGCAGCACACCTTTTAAGCGGCCTCTCAATGAGCAGTTCTTC; CDR3: CASSTPFKRPLNEQFF
V: TRBV2; D: -; J: TRBJ2-1; size: many; DNA: TGTGCCAGCAGTGGGTCCCACAATGAGCAGTTCTTC; CDR3: CASSGSHNEQFF
V: TRBV28; D: -; J: TRBJ1-2; size: few; DNA: TGTGCCAGCAGCCTACGGCGAGGTGGCTACACCTTC; CDR3: CASSLRRGGYTF
V: TRBV7-9; D: TRBD1; J: TRBJ2-5; size: many; DNA: TGTGCCAGCAGCTTCCTTACGACAGGGAGAGAGACCCAGTACTTC; CDR3: CASSFLTTGRETQYF
V: TRBV20-1; D: TRBD2; J: TRBJ2-1; size: many; DNA: TGCAGTGCTATTAGCGGGAGTCCTACCTACAATGAGCAGTTCTTC; CDR3: CSAISGSPTYNEQFF
V: TRBV29-1; D: -; J: TRBJ2-1; size: many; DNA: TGCAGCGTTGTCCTCGGATGGACACGAATAGAGGCGAATGAGCAGTTCTTC; CDR3: CSVVLGWTRIEANEQFF
V: TRBV20-1; D: -; J: TRBJ1-2; size: many; DNA: TGCAGTGCTAGAGATCCCCTTGCTTCCTATGGCTACACCTTC; CDR3: CSARDPLASYGYTF
V: TRBV4-1; D: -; J: TRBJ2-7; size: -; DNA: TGCGCCAGCAGCCAAGATCTAGTACACCTATCCCACTACGAGCAGTACTTC; CDR3: CASSQDLVHLSHYEQYF
V: TRBV4-2; D: -; J: TRBJ2-1; size: many; DNA: TGTGCCAGCAGCCAAGATGGCATTCGTTTGAGTGAGCAGTTCTTC; CDR3: CASSQDGIRLSEQFF
V: TRBV4-2; D: TRBD1; J: TRBJ1-1; size: many; DNA: TGTGCCAGCAGCCAAGGCCCCGTGAGACAGGGGAACACTGAAGCTTTCTTT; CDR3: CASSQGPVRQGNTEAFF
V: TRBV5-1; D: TRBD2; J: TRBJ2-3; size: many; DNA: TGCGCCAGCAGCACTCGGACTAGCCCCAGCACAGATACGCAGTATTTT; CDR3: CASSTRTSPSTDTQYF
V: TRBV24-1; D: -; J: TRBJ2-1; size: few; DNA: TGTGCCACCAGTGAAGTAGCGGCCTACAACAATGAGCAGTTCTTC; CDR3: CATSEVAAYNNEQFF
V: TRBV6-1; D: -; J: TRBJ2-5; size: -; DNA: TGTGCCAGCACATCACAGGGTGGGGAAGAGACCCAGTACTTC; CDR3: CASTSQGGEETQYF
V: TRBV12-3/TRBV12-4; D: -; J: TRBJ2-1; size: few; DNA: TGTGCCAGCGCCACAGGCGGCAGAGAGCAGTTCTTC; CDR3: CASATGGREQFF
V: TRBV9; D: -; J: TRBJ2-3; size: many; DNA: TGTGCCAGCAGCGTAGGGGGGGATACGCAGTATTTT; CDR3: CASSVGGDTQYF
V: TRBV29-1; D: TRBD1; J: TRBJ1-3; size: few; DNA: TGCAGCGTGGGGACAGGCCCCTCTGGAAACACCATATATTTT; CDR3: CSVGTGPSGNTIYF
V: TRBV19; D: -; J: TRBJ2-7; size: -; DNA: TGTGCCAGTCGAAAGAACAGGGAACACTACGAGCAGTACTTC; CDR3: CASRKNREHYEQYF
V: TRBV20-1; D: -; J: TRBJ1-1; size: many; DNA: TGCAGTGCTAGTGCAGGCGAGCCTGCTTTCTTT; CDR3: CSASAGEPAFF
V: TRBV2; D: TRBD1; J: TRBJ2-7; size: few; DNA: TGTGCCAGCAGTGAATTGGAGACAGGGGTTTTGTACTTC; CDR3: CASSELETGVLYF
V: TRBV10-3; D: TRBD2; J: TRBJ2-3; size: many; DNA: TGTGCCATTTCGCAACTAGCGGGAGCTAGCACAGATACGCAGTATTTT; CDR3: CAISQLAGASTDTQYF
V: TRBV15; D: TRBD1; J: TRBJ2-7; size: -; DNA: TGTGCCACCAGCAGAGCCCTGACAGGGGTGAACGAGCAGTACTTC; CDR3: CATSRALTGVNEQYF
V: TRBV29-1; D: -; J: TRBJ2-3; size: many; DNA: TGCAGCGTTGAGTGGGGGCCAGATACGCAGTATTTT; CDR3: CSVEWGPDTQYF
V: TRBV24-1; D: TRBD1; J: TRBJ2-7; size: -; DNA: TGTGCCACCAGTGATTTGTCGGACAGGGTACCCTACGAGCAGTACTTC; CDR3: CATSDLSDRVPYEQYF
V: TRBV7-3; D: TRBD2; J: TRBJ2-3; size: -; DNA: TGTGCCAGCAGCTTAGGGACTAGCGCAGATACGCAGTATTTT; CDR3: CASSLGTSADTQYF
V: TRBV6-2/TRBV6-3; D: -; J: TRBJ1-1; size: -; DNA: TGTGCCAGCAGTACCGACATGGGGGGGGCCCCCGTGGAAGCTTTCTTT; CDR3: CASSTDMGGAPVEAFF
V: TRBV7-9; D: -; J: TRBJ2-3; size: many; DNA: TGTGCCAGCAGCGCTGACTCCCTCCCTGATACGCAGTATTTT; CDR3: CASSADSLPDTQYF
V: TRBV7-2; D: TRBD2; J: TRBJ2-3; size: few; DNA: TGTGCCAGCAGCCAACTAGCGGCTAGCACAGATACGCAGTATTTT; CDR3: CASSQLAASTDTQYF
V: TRBV12-3/TRBV12-4; D: -; J: TRBJ1-1; size: many; DNA: TGTGCCAGCAGTTTTAGTCAGAACACTGAAGCTTTCTTT; CDR3: CASSFSQNTEAFF
V: TRBV20-1; D: -; J: TRBJ2-5; size: many; DNA: TGCAGTGCTACCCAGGGACTTCAAGAGACCCAGTACTTC; CDR3: CSATQGLQETQYF
V: TRBV7-9; D: TRBD1; J: TRBJ1-5; size: -; DNA: TGTGCCAGCAGCTTAGCGTCGGGACAGGGGTTCAATCAGCCCCAGCATTTT; CDR3: CASSLASGQGFNQPQHF
V: TRBV7-2; D: -; J: TRBJ2-1; size: few; DNA: TGTGCCAGCAGCCTCGGAACCTTAGGCAATGAGCAGTTCTTC; CDR3: CASSLGTLGNEQFF
V: TRBV24-1; D: -; J: TRBJ2-1; size: -; DNA: TGTGCCACCAGTTTACCGGGACTTGAGCAGTTCTTC; CDR3: CATSLPGLEQFF
V: TRBV29-1; D: TRBD2; J: TRBJ2-7; size: -; DNA: TGCAGCGTTGGTGCTCGGGGGGGAGCTCGACAGCAGTACTTC; CDR3: CSVGARGGARQQYF
V: TRBV2; D: TRBD2; J: TRBJ2-1; size: many; DNA: TGTGCCAGCAAGGAGGCGGGGGGGGATATCAATGAGCAGTTCTTC; CDR3: CASKEAGGDINEQFF
V: TRBV28; D: -; J: TRBJ2-6; size: few; DNA: TGTGCCAGCAGTTTCCTCAGGCAGCACCCCTCTGGGGCCAACGTCCTGACTTTC; CDR3: CASSFLRQHPSGANVLTF
V: TRBV7-7; D: -; J: TRBJ2-3; size: -; DNA: TGTGCTAGCAGCTTATCCAGGGGGGTAGATACGCAGTATTTT; CDR3: CASSLSRGVDTQYF
V: TRBV6-1; D: TRBD1; J: TRBJ1-4; size: few; DNA: TGTGCCAGCCACCCTAAGACAGGGGGCACAGCAACTAATGAAAAACTGTTTTTT; CDR3: CASHPKTGGTATNEKLFF
V: TRBV28; D: -; J: TRBJ2-6; size: many; DNA: TGTGCCAGCAGTTCAAATATTATCTCTGGGGCCAACGTCCTGACTTTC; CDR3: CASSSNIISGANVLTF
V: TRBV5-1; D: TRBD2; J: TRBJ2-1; size: few; DNA: TGCGCCAGCAGCTTGGTCAGCGGGAGTTCCAATGAGCAGTTCTTC; CDR3: CASSLVSGSSNEQFF
V: TRBV6-2/TRBV6-3; D: -; J: TRBJ2-3; size: many; DNA: TGTGCCAGCAGTTACCCCTCCCCGACGCGCGAGCAGTATTTT; CDR3: CASSYPSPTREQYF
V: TRBV27; D: TRBD2; J: TRBJ2-5; size: few; DNA: TGTGCCAGCAGTTCCGAGCGTCTAAGAGTAGCGGGGGGCTCCGGTGGAGGGACCCAGTACTTC; CDR3: CASSSERLRVAGGSGGGTQYF
V: TRBV29-1; D: TRBD1; J: TRBJ1-4; size: few; DNA: TGCAGCGTTGCTAGCGCCGGGACAGGGGACAAAGTGGAAAAACTGTTTTTT; CDR3: CSVASAGTGDKVEKLFF
V: TRBV5-6; D: -; J: TRBJ1-1; size: few; DNA: TGTGCCAGCAGCTTACCGGGACAAACGAACACTGAAGCTTTCTTT; CDR3: CASSLPGQTNTEAFF
V: TRBV6-1; D: TRBD2; J: TRBJ2-1; size: -; DNA: TGTGCCAGCAGTCCCGACAGGGACCTAGCGGGAGGCACTAATGAGCAGTTCTTC; CDR3: CASSPDRDLAGGTNEQFF
V: TRBV5-6; D: -; J: TRBJ2-1; size: -; DNA: TGTGCCAGCAGCTTGTTTGAGGTTTACAATGAGCAGTTCTTC; CDR3: CASSLFEVYNEQFF
V: TRBV5-1; D: -; J: TRBJ2-5; size: few; DNA: TGCGCCAGCAGTATGGAGGGCCAAGAGACCCAGTACTTC; CDR3: CASSMEGQETQYF
V: TRBV7-9; D: -; J: TRBJ2-7; size: -; DNA: TGTGCCAGCAGCTCCGGGTATCTAGCGAGAGAGCAGTACTTC; CDR3: CASSSGYLAREQYF
V: TRBV20-1; D: -; J: TRBJ2-5; size: -; DNA: TGCAGTGCTAGGAAAAGCGCAGGGTGGCAAGAGACCCAGTACTTC; CDR3: CSARKSAGWQETQYF